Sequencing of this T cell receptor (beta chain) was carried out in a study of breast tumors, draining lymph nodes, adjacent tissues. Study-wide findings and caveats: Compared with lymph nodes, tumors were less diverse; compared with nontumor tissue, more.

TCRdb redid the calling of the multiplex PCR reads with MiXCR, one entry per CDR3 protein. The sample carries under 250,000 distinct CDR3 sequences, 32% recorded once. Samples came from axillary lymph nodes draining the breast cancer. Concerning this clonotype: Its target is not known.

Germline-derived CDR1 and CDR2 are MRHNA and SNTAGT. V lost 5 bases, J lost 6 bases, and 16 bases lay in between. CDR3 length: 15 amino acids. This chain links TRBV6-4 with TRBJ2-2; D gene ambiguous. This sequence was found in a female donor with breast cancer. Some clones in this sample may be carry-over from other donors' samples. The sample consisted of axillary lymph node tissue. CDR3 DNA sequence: TGTGCCAGCAGTCAACCCGGGCCGTCCGCCGGGGAGCTGTTTTTT. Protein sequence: CASSQPGPSAGELFF.